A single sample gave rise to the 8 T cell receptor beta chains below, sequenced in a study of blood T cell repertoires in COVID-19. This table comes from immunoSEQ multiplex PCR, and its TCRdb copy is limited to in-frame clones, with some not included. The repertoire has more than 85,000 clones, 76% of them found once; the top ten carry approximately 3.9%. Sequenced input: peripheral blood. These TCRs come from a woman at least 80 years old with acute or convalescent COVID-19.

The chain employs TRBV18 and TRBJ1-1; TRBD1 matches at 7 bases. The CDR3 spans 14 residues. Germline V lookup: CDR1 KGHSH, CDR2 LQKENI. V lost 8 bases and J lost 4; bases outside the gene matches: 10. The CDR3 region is CASARQGEGTEAFF. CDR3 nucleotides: TGTGCCAGCGCGAGACAGGGAGAGGGCACTGAAGCTTTCTTT.

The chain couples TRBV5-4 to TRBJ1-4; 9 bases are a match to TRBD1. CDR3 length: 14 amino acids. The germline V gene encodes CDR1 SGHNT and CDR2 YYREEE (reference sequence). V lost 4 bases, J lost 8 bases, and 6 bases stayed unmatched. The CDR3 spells CASSVGTGREKLFF. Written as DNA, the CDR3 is TGTGCCAGCAGCGTCGGGACAGGGAGGGAAAAACTGTTTTTT. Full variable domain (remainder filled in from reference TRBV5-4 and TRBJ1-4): ETGVTQSPTHLIKTRGQQVTLRCSSQSGHNTVSWYQQALGQGPQFIFQYYREEENGRGNFPPRFSGLQFPNYSSELNVNALELDDSALYLCASSVGTGREKLFFGSGTQLSVL.

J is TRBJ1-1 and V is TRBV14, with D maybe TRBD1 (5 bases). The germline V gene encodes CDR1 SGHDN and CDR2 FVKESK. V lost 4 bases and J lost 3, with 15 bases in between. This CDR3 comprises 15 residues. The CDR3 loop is CASSLRPEGHTEAFF. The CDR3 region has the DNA TGTGCCAGCAGCCTACGACCGGAGGGGCACACTGAAGCTTTCTTT.

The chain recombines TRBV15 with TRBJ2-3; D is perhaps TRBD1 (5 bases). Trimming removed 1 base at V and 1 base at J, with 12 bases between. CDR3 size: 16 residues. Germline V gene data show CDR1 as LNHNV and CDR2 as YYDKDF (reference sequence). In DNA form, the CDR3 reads TGTGCCACCAGCAGAGTTGGGGCTCAGGGCACAGATACGCAGTATTTT. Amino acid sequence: CATSRVGAQGTDTQYF. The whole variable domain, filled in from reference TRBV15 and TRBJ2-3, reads DAMVIQNPRYQVTQFGKPVTLSCSQTLNHNVMYWYQQKSSQAPKLLFHYYDKDFNNEADTPDNFQSRRPNTSFCFLDIRSPGLGDTAMYLCATSRVGAQGTDTQYFGPGTRLTVL.

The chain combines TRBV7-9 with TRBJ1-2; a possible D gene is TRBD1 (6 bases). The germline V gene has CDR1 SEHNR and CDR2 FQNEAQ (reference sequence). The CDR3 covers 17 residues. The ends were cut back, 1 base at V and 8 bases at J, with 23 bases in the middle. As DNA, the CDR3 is TGTGCCAGCAGCTTAGGCCTGCTTGGGGGCCCGAGAGGGGGCTACACCTTC. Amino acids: CASSLGLLGGPRGGYTF. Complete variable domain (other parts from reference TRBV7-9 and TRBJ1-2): DTGVSQNPRHKITKRGQNVTFRCDPISEHNRLYWYRQTLGQGPEFLTYFQNEAQLEKSRLLSDRFSAERPKGSFSTLEIQRTEQGDSAMYLCASSLGLLGGPRGGYTFGSGTRLTVV.

The CDR3 nucleotides read TGTGCCAGCAGCCTCGATAGCGGGAGCTCCTACAATGAGCAGTTCTTC. Protein: CASSLDSGSSYNEQFF. The chain employs TRBV4-2 and TRBJ2-1; TRBD2 matches at 9 bases. V lost 4 bases and J lost 0; bases outside the gene matches: 4. The germline CDR1 and CDR2 sequences are LGHNA and YNFKEQ. This CDR3 region has 16 residues.

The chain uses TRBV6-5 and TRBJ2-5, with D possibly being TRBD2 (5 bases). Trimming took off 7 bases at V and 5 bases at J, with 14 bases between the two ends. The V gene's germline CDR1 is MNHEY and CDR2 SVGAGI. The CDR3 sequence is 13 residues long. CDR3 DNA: TGTGCCAGCATTCGAGGCGGGTTGGAGACCCAGTACTTC. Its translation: CASIRGGLETQYF.

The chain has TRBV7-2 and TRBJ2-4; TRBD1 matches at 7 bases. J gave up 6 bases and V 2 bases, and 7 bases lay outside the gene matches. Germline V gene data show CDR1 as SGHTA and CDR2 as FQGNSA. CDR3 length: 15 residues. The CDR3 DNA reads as TGTGCCAGCAGCTTACCCCTCTGGACAGGAAACATTCAGTACTTC. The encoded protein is CASSLPLWTGNIQYF.